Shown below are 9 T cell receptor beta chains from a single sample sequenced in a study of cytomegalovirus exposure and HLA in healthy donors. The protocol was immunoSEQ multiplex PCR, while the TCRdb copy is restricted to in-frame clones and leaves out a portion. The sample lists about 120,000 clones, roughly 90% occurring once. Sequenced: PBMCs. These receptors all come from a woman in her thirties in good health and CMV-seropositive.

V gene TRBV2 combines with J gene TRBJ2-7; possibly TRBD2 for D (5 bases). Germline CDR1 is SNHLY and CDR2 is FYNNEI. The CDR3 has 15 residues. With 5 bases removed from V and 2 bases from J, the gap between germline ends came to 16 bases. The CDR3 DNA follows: TGTGCCAGCAGTAACTCCGGAGGCCCGACCTACGAGCAGTACTTC. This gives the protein CASSNSGGPTYEQYF. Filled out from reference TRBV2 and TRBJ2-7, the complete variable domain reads EPEVTQTPSHQVTQMGQEVILRCVPISNHLYFYWYRQILGQKVEFLVSFYNNEISEKSEIFDDQFSVERPDGSNFTLKIRSTKLEDSAMYFCASSNSGGPTYEQYFGPGTRLTVT.

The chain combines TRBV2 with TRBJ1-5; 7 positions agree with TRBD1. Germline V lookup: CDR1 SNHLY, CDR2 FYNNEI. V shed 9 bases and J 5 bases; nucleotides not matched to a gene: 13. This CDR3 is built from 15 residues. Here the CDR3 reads CASRGTVGWDQPQHF. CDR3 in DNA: TGTGCCAGTAGGGGGACAGTTGGGTGGGATCAGCCCCAGCATTTT.

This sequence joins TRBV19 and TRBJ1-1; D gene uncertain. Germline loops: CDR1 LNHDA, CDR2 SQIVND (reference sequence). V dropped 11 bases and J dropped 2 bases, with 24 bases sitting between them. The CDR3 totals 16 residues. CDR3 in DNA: TGTGCCGTGAGACCGAGGCCTCTTTTACGAAACACTGAAGCTTTCTTT. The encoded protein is CAVRPRPLLRNTEAFF.

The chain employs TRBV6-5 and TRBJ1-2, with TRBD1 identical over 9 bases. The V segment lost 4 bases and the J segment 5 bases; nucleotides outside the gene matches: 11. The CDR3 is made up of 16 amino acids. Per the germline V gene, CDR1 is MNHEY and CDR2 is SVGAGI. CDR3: CASSFARTGDIYGYTF. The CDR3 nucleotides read TGTGCCAGCAGTTTTGCCCGGACAGGGGATATTTATGGCTACACCTTC.

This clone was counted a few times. CDR3 nucleotides: TGTGCCAGCAGCTTAGTCCGGGACACATCCTACGAGCAGTACTTC. It yields the protein CASSLVRDTSYEQYF. J is TRBJ2-7 and V is TRBV7-9; D possibly corresponds to TRBD1 (6 bases). There are 15 residues in the CDR3. Deletions cut 1 base from V and 1 base from J, with 11 bases between. From germline, CDR1 is SEHNR and CDR2 FQNEAQ (reference sequence). The variable domain in full, completed from reference TRBV7-9 and TRBJ2-7, reads DTGVSQNPRHKITKRGQNVTFRCDPISEHNRLYWYRQTLGQGPEFLTYFQNEAQLEKSRLLSDRFSAERPKGSFSTLEIQRTEQGDSAMYLCASSLVRDTSYEQYFGPGTRLTVT.

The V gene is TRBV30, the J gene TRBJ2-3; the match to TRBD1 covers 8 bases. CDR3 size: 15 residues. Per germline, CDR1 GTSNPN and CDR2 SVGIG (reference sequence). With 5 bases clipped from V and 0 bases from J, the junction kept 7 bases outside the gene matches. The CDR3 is CAWRAGQVSTDTQYF. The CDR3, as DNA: TGTGCCTGGCGCGCGGGACAGGTCAGCACAGATACGCAGTATTTT.

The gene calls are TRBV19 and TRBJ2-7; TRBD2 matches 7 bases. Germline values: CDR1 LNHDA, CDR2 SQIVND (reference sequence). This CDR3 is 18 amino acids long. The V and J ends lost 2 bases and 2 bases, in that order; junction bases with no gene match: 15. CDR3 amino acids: CASSILPGEGGIPYEQYF. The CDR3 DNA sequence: TGTGCCAGTAGTATACTCCCGGGCGAGGGAGGGATACCCTACGAGCAGTACTTC.

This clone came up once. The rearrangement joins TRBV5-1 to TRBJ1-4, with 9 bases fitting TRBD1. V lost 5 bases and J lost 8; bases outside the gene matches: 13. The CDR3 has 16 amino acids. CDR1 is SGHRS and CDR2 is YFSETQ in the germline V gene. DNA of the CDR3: TGCGCCAGCAGATTTAATACCGGGACAGGGACCGAAAAACTGTTTTTT. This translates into CASRFNTGTGTEKLFF.

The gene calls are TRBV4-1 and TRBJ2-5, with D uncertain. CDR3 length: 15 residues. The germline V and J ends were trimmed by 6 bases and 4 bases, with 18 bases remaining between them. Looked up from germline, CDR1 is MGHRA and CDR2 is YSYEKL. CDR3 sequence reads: CASSRWWSLGETQYF. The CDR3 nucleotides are TGCGCCAGCAGTCGGTGGTGGAGTCTCGGAGAGACCCAGTACTTC.